This TCR beta chain comes out of a study of T cells in Graves' hyperthyroidism and ophthalmopathy. Study as a whole: Peripheral blood collection took place at initial diagnosis, before any treatment.

The TCR beta CDR3 regions underwent amplification using RNA transcripts as the source. With the HTBI primer set, the TCR CDR3 went through a first round of RT-PCR. TCRdb re-called the multiplex PCR reads with MiXCR, one entry per CDR3 protein. The sample yields approximately 400,000 distinct CDR3 sequences, 15% to 19% seen once. Concerning this clonotype: The antigen is undetermined.

The CDR3 runs to 15 residues. The germline V and J ends were trimmed by 3 bases and 2 bases, with 14 bases remaining between them. CDR1 is MDHEN, CDR2 SYDVKM, per germline. Every diagnosis used clinical symptoms, serum thyroxine and TRAb, thyroid ultrasound and orbital computed tomography. The study's findings and limits: The blood repertoire included most of the expanded thyroid clonotypes above 0.001.

This TCR came from a woman aged 18-29 years with Graves' hyperthyroidism. The sample was blood. This rearrangement joins TRBV28 to TRBJ2-7; TRBD1 might be the D (6 bases). The CDR3: CASSFSRDTAYEQYF. In nucleotides, the CDR3 is TGTGCCAGCAGTTTCTCCCGGGACACTGCCTACGAGCAGTACTTC.